Following are 21 T cell receptor beta chains from one sample sequenced in a study of beta chain features in type 1 diabetes. General study points: Across all four CD4+ subsets, people with type 1 diabetes showed modestly shorter TCRB CDR3s.

Expressed TCRB transcripts were sequenced after all isolated RNA was converted to cDNA. Some clones are missing from TCRdb's copy, which holds only in-frame ones; the method was immunoSEQ multiplex PCR. This sample carries 93,000 or so clones, 25% to 35% of them seen once, and the ten largest clones take roughly 0.5%. Their antigens remain unidentified. Sample: central memory CD4+ T cells from blood. The receptor source for this set is a woman in her late teens or twenties with type 1 diabetes.

This clone was seen more than once but under ten times. This rearrangement joins TRBV28 to TRBJ1-2; D might be TRBD1 (5 bases). The germline V gene has CDR1 MDHEN and CDR2 SYDVKM. CDR3 length equals 12 residues. V was cut by 10 bases and J by 7 bases, with 16 bases left in between. The CDR3 loop reads CATEQGRGGYTF. CDR3 bases: TGTGCCACCGAGCAGGGAAGGGGTGGCTACACCTTC.

This clone was detected only a few times. J is TRBJ2-3 and V is TRBV30; TRBD1 matches at 9 bases. J lost 6 bases, V lost 3 bases, and 4 bases had no gene match. CDR3 length: 13 amino acids. Germline V CDR1 and CDR2: GTSNPN, SVGIG (reference sequence). CDR3 sequence: CAWRQGARDTQYF. In nucleotides, the CDR3 is TGTGCCTGGAGACAGGGGGCTAGGGATACGCAGTATTTT.

The gene calls are TRBV15 and TRBJ1-5; D ambiguous. Trimming took off 1 base at V and 4 bases at J, with 11 bases between the two ends. CDR3 length equals 15 residues. CDR1 and CDR2 (germline): LNHNV, YYDKDF (reference sequence). CDR3 in amino acids: CATSRGPPGNQPQHF. The CDR3 coding sequence is TGTGCCACCAGCAGAGGACCCCCCGGGAATCAGCCCCAGCATTTT.

This clone came up a few times. The V call is TRBV2, the J call TRBJ1-5; a possible D gene is TRBD1 (6 bases). The CDR3 spans 14 residues. With 6 bases removed from V and 0 bases from J, the gap between germline ends came to 9 bases. Germline CDR1 reads SNHLY; CDR2 reads FYNNEI. The CDR3 loop is CASSGQFSNQPQHF. Here the CDR3 DNA reads TGTGCCAGCAGCGGACAGTTTAGCAATCAGCCCCAGCATTTT.

The CDR3, as DNA: TGTGCCAGTTTAGTATCACAGGGAATCCGAGCCGAGCAGTACTTC. Translated, it gives CASLVSQGIRAEQYF. V gene TRBV28 combines with J gene TRBJ2-7; a possible D gene is TRBD1 (6 bases). This CDR3 comprises 15 residues. With 9 bases removed from V and 6 bases from J, the gap between germline ends came to 24 bases. Germline values: CDR1 MDHEN, CDR2 SYDVKM.

The rearrangement joins TRBV2 to TRBJ2-7; 8 bases are a match to TRBD2. CDR1 is SNHLY and CDR2 is FYNNEI in the germline V gene. The CDR3 is 16 amino acids. After removal of 1 base from V and 6 bases from J, the junction contained 11 bases not matched to a gene. CDR3 nucleotide sequence: TGTGCCAGCAGTGAAGGGTATCGAGCGGGAGCTCGCGAGCAGTACGTC. Translated, it gives CASSEGYRAGAREQYV.

This clone was picked up a small number of times. This chain joins TRBV19 and TRBJ2-1; tentative D call: TRBD2 (6 bases). The CDR3 has 14 amino acids. Germline CDR1 is LNHDA and CDR2 is SQIVND (reference sequence). The germline V and J ends were trimmed by 3 bases and 8 bases, with 14 bases remaining between them. The CDR3 spells CASSIGRTLDEQFF. CDR3 nucleotide sequence: TGTGCCAGTAGTATCGGGAGAACCTTAGATGAGCAGTTCTTC.

This chain links TRBV11-3 with TRBJ1-1, with a tentative D call TRBD1 (5 bases). Trimming left V 1 base short and J 6 bases short, with 15 bases between. This CDR3 contains 15 residues. Germline assignment: CDR1 SGHNT and CDR2 YENEEA. The CDR3 DNA sequence: TGTGCCAGCAGCTTAGGGCAGGGCGTAAGCGCTGAAGCTTTCTTT. This gives the protein CASSLGQGVSAEAFF.

The chain recombines TRBV19 with TRBJ1-1, with D hard to call. The germline gives CDR1 LNHDA, CDR2 SQIVND (reference sequence). Trimming removed 10 bases from V and 0 bases from J, with 21 bases in between. This CDR3 has 16 amino acids. The CDR3 loop is CATNREGMIMNTEAFF. The CDR3 nucleotides read TGTGCCACAAACCGAGAGGGAATGATTATGAACACTGAAGCTTTCTTT.

This clone has only a few counts. In DNA, the CDR3 is TGTGCCAGCAGGAAAACGGGAACTGAAGCTTTCTTT. Amino acid sequence: CASRKTGTEAFF. The chain employs TRBV2 and TRBJ1-1; D uncertain. V was pared by 6 bases and J by 5 bases, with 10 bases between. CDR3 length: 12 residues. The V gene's germline CDR1 is SNHLY and CDR2 FYNNEI.

This clone was detected only a few times. V usage is TRBV29-1 and J usage is TRBJ2-5; D is unresolved. Germline V gene sequence: CDR1 SQVTM, CDR2 ANQGSEA. Trimming took 6 bases from V and 0 from J, leaving 5 bases between them. The CDR3 has 11 residues. CDR3 coding DNA: TGCAGCGTGCGGTACCAAGAGACCCAGTACTTC. Protein sequence: CSVRYQETQYF.

This clone was counted only a few times. CDR3 nucleotides: TGTGCCTGGAGTGGCGATTCCGGGACAGGGGTACTGGGCGGCTACACCTTC. This codes for CAWSGDSGTGVLGGYTF. The chain recombines TRBV30 with TRBJ1-2; 10 bases agree with TRBD1. CDR3 length: 17 residues. With V trimmed by 1 base and J by 8 bases, 16 bases remained unmatched. Germline values: CDR1 GTSNPN, CDR2 SVGIG (reference sequence). The full variable domain, completed using reference TRBV30 and TRBJ1-2, is SQTIHQWPATLVQPVGSPLSLECTVEGTSNPNLYWYRQAAGRGLQLLFYSVGIGQISSEVPQNLSASRPQDRQFILSSKKLLLSDSGFYLCAWSGDSGTGVLGGYTFGSGTRLTVV.

The chain combines TRBV2 with TRBJ1-5, with 10 bases that match TRBD1. This CDR3 comprises 16 residues. V was clipped by 6 bases and J by 3 bases; unmatched bases: 8. The germline V gene has CDR1 SNHLY and CDR2 FYNNEI. CDR3 protein: CASRDRTGGTNQPQHF. In nucleotides, the CDR3 is TGTGCCAGCAGGGATCGGACAGGGGGGACCAATCAGCCCCAGCATTTT.

The CDR3 spells CASSLQWAGAREQYV. In nucleotides, the CDR3 is TGTGCCAGCAGCTTACAGTGGGCGGGAGCCCGCGAGCAGTACGTC. V and J are TRBV11-2 and TRBJ2-7, with 7 nucleotides matching TRBD2. Germline CDR1 and CDR2: SGHAT and FQNNGV. The CDR3 is 15 amino acids. Trimming removed 2 bases from V and 6 bases from J; junction bases left unmatched: 10.

This clone was seen more than once but under ten times. The chain is built from TRBV29-1 and TRBJ1-1; D ambiguous. This CDR3 comprises 17 residues. The germline V gene encodes CDR1 SQVTM and CDR2 ANQGSEA. V lost 2 bases and J lost 4, with 23 bases in between. CDR3 nucleotides: TGCAGCGTTGAACCTAAACAACTCGACTGGGGAGGCACTGAAGCTTTCTTT. It specifies CSVEPKQLDWGGTEAFF.

This clone was counted only a few times. This sequence joins TRBV19 and TRBJ2-2; the D is unclear. Germline V lookup: CDR1 LNHDA, CDR2 SQIVND (reference sequence). The CDR3 extends over 14 amino acids. The V and J ends lost 7 bases and 1 base respectively, with 10 bases between them. The CDR3 nucleotides are TGTGCCAGTACTAAATCCGGGAACACCGGGGAGCTGTTTTTT. This sequence encodes CASTKSGNTGELFF.

The table lists this clone with a few counts. The chain links TRBV18 to TRBJ2-2; D may be TRBD1 (6 bases). CDR3 length: 14 residues. Germline CDR1 KGHSH, CDR2 LQKENI. With 6 bases removed from V and 5 bases from J, the gap between germline ends came to 13 bases. CDR3 sequence reads: CASSQGQTTGELFF. CDR3 DNA: TGTGCCAGCTCGCAAGGACAGACGACCGGGGAGCTGTTTTTT.

V gene TRBV5-6 combines with J gene TRBJ2-5, with TRBD1 matching over 10 bases. Trimming took 6 bases from V and 6 from J; bases not matched to a gene: 14. Germline V lookup: CDR1 SGHDT, CDR2 YYEEEE. The CDR3 spans 16 residues. CDR3 amino acids: CASNKGGTGVRQTQYF. The CDR3 bases are TGTGCCAGCAACAAAGGGGGGACAGGGGTACGACAGACCCAGTACTTC.

The chain couples TRBV6-5 to TRBJ2-5, with 7 bases matching TRBD1. The CDR3 spans 15 residues. Germline trimming cut 0 bases from V and 2 bases from J; bases unmatched to any gene: 3. The germline gives CDR1 MNHEY, CDR2 SVGAGI. DNA of the CDR3: TGTGCCAGCAGTTACTCCCCGGGACAGCAAGAGACCCAGTACTTC. It codes for CASSYSPGQQETQYF.

The chain recombines TRBV7-8 with TRBJ1-1, with D maybe TRBD1 (6 bases). Germline lookup yields CDR1 SGHVS and CDR2 FQNEAQ. The CDR3 length is 16 residues. V dropped 3 bases and J dropped 0 bases, with 14 bases sitting between them. This chain's CDR3 is CASSFQGPSMNTEAFF. In DNA, the CDR3 is TGTGCCAGCAGCTTCCAGGGGCCTTCGATGAACACTGAAGCTTTCTTT.

The chain carries TRBV5-1 and TRBJ2-1; D call uncertain. V shed 4 bases and J shed 4 bases, with 3 bases lying between them. Germline-derived CDR1 and CDR2 are SGHRS and YFSETQ. CDR3 length equals 11 residues. The CDR3 DNA reads as TGCGCCAGCAGCCAATACAATGAGCAGTTCTTC. Its protein product is CASSQYNEQFF.